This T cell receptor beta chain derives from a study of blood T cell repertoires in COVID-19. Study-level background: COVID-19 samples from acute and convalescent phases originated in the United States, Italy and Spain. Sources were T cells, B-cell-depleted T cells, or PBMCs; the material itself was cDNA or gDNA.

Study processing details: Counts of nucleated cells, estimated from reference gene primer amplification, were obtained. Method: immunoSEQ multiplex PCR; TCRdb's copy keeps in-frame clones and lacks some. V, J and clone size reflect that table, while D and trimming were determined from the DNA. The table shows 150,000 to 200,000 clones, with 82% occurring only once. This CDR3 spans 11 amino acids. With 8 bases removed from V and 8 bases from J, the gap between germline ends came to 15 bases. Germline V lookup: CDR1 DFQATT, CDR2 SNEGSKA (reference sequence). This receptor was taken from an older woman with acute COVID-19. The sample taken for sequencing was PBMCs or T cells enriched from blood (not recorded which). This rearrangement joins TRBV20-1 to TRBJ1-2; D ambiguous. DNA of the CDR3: TGCAGTATCCCCCCTTTGGGCGGCTACACCTTC. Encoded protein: CSIPPLGGYTF.